The entry below gives a single T cell receptor beta chain sequence along with its context. The data were produced by immunoSEQ multiplex PCR, yet TCRdb's version contains in-frame clones alone and is incomplete. The sample shows some 50,000 clones, roughly four fifths of them seen only once. The CDR3 length is 13 residues. The V and J ends lost 2 bases and 0 bases respectively, with 2 bases between them. CDR1 and CDR2 from the germline V gene are SGHTA and FQGNSA. This sample was included in a study of OX40 agonist ivuxolimab in advanced cancers. The chain joins TRBV7-2 to TRBJ1-3; D is unclear. Sequences were derived from CD4+ or CD8+ T cells sorted from blood, sampled in a trial of the OX40 agonist ivuxolimab. The origin of this receptor is an adult with an advanced solid tumor such as melanoma, head and neck, liver or kidney cancer. CDR3 sequence reads: CASSLNSGNTIYF. CDR3 DNA: TGTGCCAGCAGCTTAAACTCTGGAAACACCATATATTTT.